This entry lists 11 T cell receptor beta chains sequenced from one sample in a study of shared T cell receptors in the human thymus. Here immunoSEQ multiplex PCR was the method, and the copy in TCRdb shows in-frame clones only, minus some. This sample yields about 610,000 clones, of which roughly 90% are seen a single time; 0.01% belongs to the top ten. Separately, the same data were catalogued under a study of human thymus T cells.

Sequencing was carried out using thymocytes. All receptors derive from a boy under two years old with a congenital heart defect.

The chain joins TRBV28 to TRBJ2-7; 12 nucleotides line up with TRBD2. Per germline, CDR1 MDHEN and CDR2 SYDVKM. The ends lost 2 bases at V and 6 bases at J; junction bases unmatched: 11. CDR3 size: 17 residues. CDR3 residues: CASSLPPRLAGGGEQYF. CDR3 nucleotides: TGTGCCAGCAGTTTACCGCCGAGGCTAGCGGGAGGGGGCGAGCAGTACTTC.

V is TRBV2 and J is TRBJ2-7; possible D gene TRBD1, 6 bases. The CDR3 totals 13 residues. The V end was cut by 6 bases, the J end by 2 bases, with 11 bases between. CDR1 SNHLY and CDR2 FYNNEI come from the germline V gene. The CDR3 region has the DNA TGTGCCAGCAGCGGGGACACTGCCTACGAGCAGTACTTC. Its protein is CASSGDTAYEQYF.

V usage is TRBV7-9 and J usage is TRBJ2-1; D may be TRBD2 (6 bases). CDR3 length: 14 residues. Deletions cut 4 bases from V and 8 bases from J, with 15 bases between. CDR1 and CDR2 (germline): SEHNR, FQNEAQ (reference sequence). CDR3 residues: CASSSRDLPDEQFF. The CDR3 coding sequence is TGTGCCAGCAGCTCCCGGGACTTACCGGATGAGCAGTTCTTC.

V and J are TRBV13 and TRBJ2-1; TRBD2 is a possible D gene (5 bases). Trimming took off 1 base at V and 0 bases at J, with 7 bases between the two ends. Germline CDR1 reads PRHDT; CDR2 reads FYEKMQ (reference sequence). The CDR3 length is 15 residues. DNA of the CDR3: TGTGCCAGCAGCTTAGAAGGGAGCTCCTACAATGAGCAGTTCTTC. Translation gives CASSLEGSSYNEQFF.

The chain couples TRBV29-1 to TRBJ2-1, with unresolved D. The V end lost 6 bases, the J end lost 7 bases, and 10 bases lay between the germline ends. The V gene's germline CDR1 is SQVTM and CDR2 ANQGSEA. There are 11 residues in the CDR3. The CDR3 coding sequence is TGCAGCGTAGCCGTTAAGAATGAGCAGTTCTTC. Translation: CSVAVKNEQFF.

This CDR3 reads CAWSVLPPGQEHEQYF. CDR3 coding DNA: TGTGCCTGGAGTGTCCTCCCCCCGGGACAGGAACACGAGCAGTACTTC. The chain is built from TRBV30 and TRBJ2-7, with TRBD1 identical over 8 bases. Losses at the gene ends were 0 bases for V and 5 bases for J; bases not matched to a gene: 12. Germline V gene sequence: CDR1 GTSNPN, CDR2 SVGIG (reference sequence). The CDR3 is 16 amino acids.

The CDR3 nucleotides are TGCAGCGTTGAAATTGGTCGGGCAGGGAAGAACACCGGGGAGCTGTTTTTT. Translated: CSVEIGRAGKNTGELFF. This chain links TRBV29-1 with TRBJ2-2; D is perhaps TRBD1 (5 bases). V lost 2 bases and J 1 base, leaving 17 bases between the germline ends. The CDR3 length is 17 residues. Germline assignment: CDR1 SQVTM and CDR2 ANQGSEA.

The chain has TRBV27 and TRBJ2-5, with TRBD1 matching 11 bases. CDR3 length equals 16 residues. V trimming: 4 bases; J trimming: 5 bases; junction bases outside the gene matches: 9. Per the germline V gene, CDR1 is MNHEY and CDR2 is SMNVEV (reference sequence). CDR3: CASSSNGQGAWETQYF. CDR3 nucleotide sequence: TGTGCCAGCAGTTCCAATGGACAGGGGGCATGGGAGACCCAGTACTTC.

This clone was seen once. The chain uses TRBV5-1 and TRBJ2-1, with no clear D. The CDR3 loop spans 16 amino acids. V lost 6 bases, J lost 1 base, and 17 bases lay in between. Germline assignment: CDR1 SGHRS and CDR2 YFSETQ. CDR3 bases: TGCGCCAGCAAGCCTCGACTGCGAAAATCCTACAATGAGCAGTTCTTC. Protein sequence: CASKPRLRKSYNEQFF.

The genes are TRBV4-3 and TRBJ1-1; D is ambiguous. The CDR3 contains 14 residues. Per the germline V gene, CDR1 is LGHNA and CDR2 is YSLEER. Trimming stripped 1 base from V and 2 bases from J, with 8 bases between. The chain's CDR3 is CASSQGPGNTEAFF. CDR3 DNA sequence: TGCGCCAGCAGCCAAGGTCCGGGTAACACTGAAGCTTTCTTT.

This chain links TRBV14 with TRBJ2-2; 14 bases are a match to TRBD2. The CDR3 spans 22 residues. The germline V gene has CDR1 SGHDN and CDR2 FVKESK. V shed 1 base and J 7 bases; nucleotides not matched to a gene: 20. DNA for the CDR3: TGTGCCAGCAGCCAAGCCCCCCCTCGACTAGCGGGAGGGCCTAGTCAGGACGGGGAGCTGTTTTTT. Translating gives CASSQAPPRLAGGPSQDGELFF.